Presented here are 8 T cell receptor beta chains from one specimen sequenced in a study of cytomegalovirus exposure and HLA in healthy donors. The PCR employed 60 Vbeta primers together with 13 Jbeta primers. Here immunoSEQ multiplex PCR was the method, and the copy in TCRdb shows in-frame clones only, minus some. Found here are 95,000 to 100,000 clones, approximately 79% of them singletons; the top ten hold 15% to 20%. Specimen: PBMCs. The source of these receptors is an older woman in good health and CMV-seropositive.

V gene TRBV5-4 combines with J gene TRBJ1-3; no firm D call. Germline CDR1 reads SGHNT; CDR2 reads YYREEE (reference sequence). The CDR3 contains 13 residues. The ends were cut back, 5 bases at V and 0 bases at J, with 6 bases in the middle. CDR3: CASSIFSGNTIYF. CDR3 coding DNA: TGTGCCAGCAGTATTTTCTCTGGAAACACCATATATTTT.

The chain recombines TRBV5-1 with TRBJ1-1; no definite D call. This CDR3 has 13 residues. The V end lost 4 bases, the J end lost 1 base, and 8 bases lay between the germline ends. Germline V lookup: CDR1 SGHRS, CDR2 YFSETQ. CDR3: CASSAEGNTEAFF. As DNA, the CDR3 is TGCGCCAGCAGCGCCGAGGGGAACACTGAAGCTTTCTTT. Drawing the rest from reference TRBV5-1 and TRBJ1-1, the complete variable domain is KAGVTQTPRYLIKTRGQQVTLSCSPISGHRSVSWYQQTPGQGLQFLFEYFSETQRNKGNFPGRFSGRQFSNSRSEMNVSTLELGDSALYLCASSAEGNTEAFFGQGTRLTVV.

The J gene is TRBJ2-7, the V gene TRBV4-1; tentatively, D is TRBD1 (5 bases). The germline V gene encodes CDR1 MGHRA and CDR2 YSYEKL. There are 14 residues in the CDR3. Trimming removed 1 base at V and 0 bases at J, with 7 bases between. Here the CDR3 reads CASSQVDSSYEQYF. The DNA of the CDR3 is TGCGCCAGCAGCCAAGTTGACAGCTCCTACGAGCAGTACTTC.

V and J are TRBV18 and TRBJ1-2; 7 nucleotides align to TRBD1. The V and J ends lost 3 bases and 4 bases, in that order; junction bases with no gene match: 2. The germline V gene has CDR1 KGHSH and CDR2 LQKENI. This CDR3 comprises 13 residues. The DNA for the CDR3 is TGTGCCAGCTCACCCCGGGACAGCTATGGCTACACCTTC. The encoded protein is CASSPRDSYGYTF.

The gene calls are TRBV5-4 and TRBJ2-1; TRBD2 matches 12 bases. This CDR3 is 16 amino acids long. Germline V gene sequence: CDR1 SGHNT, CDR2 YYREEE (reference sequence). V shed 4 bases and J 2 bases; nucleotides not matched to a gene: 4. Written as DNA, the CDR3 is TGTGCCAGCAGCCCGCGACTAGCGGGGGCCTACAATGAGCAGTTCTTC. Translated, it gives CASSPRLAGAYNEQFF.

The V call is TRBV6-1, the J call TRBJ2-7; 7 bases line up with TRBD1. Germline CDR1 is MNHNS and CDR2 is SASEGT. The CDR3 loop spans 13 amino acids. The ends lost 11 bases at V and 2 bases at J; junction bases unmatched: 9. The CDR3: CAGGQHNTYEQYF. Here the CDR3 DNA reads TGTGCCGGGGGACAGCACAATACCTACGAGCAGTACTTC.

V usage is TRBV6-6 and J usage is TRBJ2-7, with 9 bases matching TRBD2. V trimming: 5 bases; J trimming: 0 bases; junction bases outside the gene matches: 8. CDR3 length: 16 amino acids. The V gene's germline CDR1 is MNHNY and CDR2 SVGAGI (reference sequence). The CDR3 DNA follows: TGTGCCAGCAGTACCCTGTCTAGCGGGAACTCCTACGAGCAGTACTTC. As protein: CASSTLSSGNSYEQYF.

The chain uses TRBV7-9 and TRBJ1-1, with 7 bases aligning to TRBD1. The junction had 9 bases not matched to a gene; V was cut back by 6 bases and J by 5 bases. CDR3 length equals 14 residues. Per the germline V gene, CDR1 is SEHNR and CDR2 is FQNEAQ (reference sequence). DNA for the CDR3: TGTGCCAGCAGTAAACAGGGGTGGGGTACTGAAGCTTTCTTT. Amino acids: CASSKQGWGTEAFF.